This T cell receptor beta chain comes out of a study of technical replicates of blood from several donors. Germline V gene lookup returns CDR1 SGHTA and CDR2 FQGNSA. This CDR3 has 15 residues. Trimming stripped 4 bases from V and 2 bases from J, with 14 bases between. This table comes from immunoSEQ multiplex PCR, and its TCRdb copy is limited to in-frame clones, with some not included. The sample lists 40,000 to 55,000 clones; approximately 94% were seen once. The source is a human donor in good health. Source material: T cells isolated from PBMCs. This chain connects TRBV7-2 to TRBJ2-5; tentatively, D is TRBD1 (6 bases). Written as DNA, the CDR3 is TGTGCCAGCAGCTCTAGGGCACAGGGACAAGAGACCCAGTACTTC. It yields the protein CASSSRAQGQETQYF.